The source of this TCR beta chain is a study of blood T cell repertoires in COVID-19. Overall study: There were acute and convalescent COVID-19 samples, and they came from the United States, Italy and Spain. T cells, B-cell-depleted T cells, or PBMCs supplied cDNA or gDNA.

This CDR3 has 13 residues. Trimming removed 7 bases at V and 4 bases at J, with 13 bases between. In the authors' workflow: Reference gene primers were amplified, and this amplification served to estimate nucleated cell counts. The protocol was immunoSEQ multiplex PCR, while the TCRdb copy is restricted to in-frame clones and leaves out a portion. Clone size and V and J calls were adopted from that table, with D and trimming inferred from the DNA. The top ten hold around 4% of the sample, which has 230,000 or so clones, about 80% seen once. This sequence originates from a man in his fifties or sixties with active or convalescent COVID-19. The sample taken for sequencing was peripheral blood. The rearrangement joins TRBV12-3 or TRBV12-4 to TRBJ1-2; possibly TRBD1 for D (6 bases). The CDR3 sequence is CASKGDWSYGYTF. The CDR3 bases are TGTGCCAGCAAGGGGGATTGGAGCTATGGCTACACCTTC.